This T cell receptor (beta chain) emerged from a study of T cells in localized non-small cell lung cancer. Study conclusions and caveats: Appearances in adjacent lung were noted for a median approximately 50 of the top 100 tumor clones.

Per germline, CDR1 SEHNR and CDR2 FQNEAQ (reference sequence). This CDR3 spans 15 amino acids. J was trimmed by 6 bases and V by 5 bases; bases with no gene match: 7. The repertoire was sequenced with immunoSEQ multiplex PCR; TCRdb's copy has only in-frame clones and lacks some. Of almost 40,000 clones in the sample, 79% were seen once. Of note for this clone: Its antigen is not identified.

The chain couples TRBV7-9 to TRBJ1-5, with 10 bases lining up with TRBD1. The receptor's source is a woman aged 35 to 70 with stage II squamous cell lung carcinoma. The sequences come from PBMCs, collected before any cancer treatment. The CDR3 nucleotides read TGTGCCAGCAGCGGGACAGGGGAGGTAGGTCAGCCCCAGCATTTT. Its translation: CASSGTGEVGQPQHF.